Below, 6 T cell receptor beta chains from the same sample are listed, as sequenced in a study of spatial heterogeneity in lung cancer. Via MiXCR, TCRdb re-called the 5' RACE reads, giving one row per CDR3 protein. This sample has about 120,000 distinct CDR3 sequences; over 9% occur once, and the top ten carry 15% to 20%. The time point is: blood at routine non-recurrence follow-up after resection. TCRs were sequenced from unsorted whole RNA of tumor, nontumor lung or PBMC. The source was PBMCs, collected at follow-up. The receptors here all came from a male donor with early-stage non-small cell lung cancer.

In this sample, this clonotype turned up many times. V is TRBV28 and J is TRBJ2-7, with no clear D. Looked up from germline, CDR1 is MDHEN and CDR2 is SYDVKM. The CDR3 runs to 13 residues. V was clipped by 2 bases and J by 0 bases, with 5 bases between them. The CDR3 loop is CASSLQSSYEQYF. In DNA form, the CDR3 reads TGTGCCAGCAGTTTACAGAGCTCCTACGAGCAGTACTTC.

This sequence joins TRBV6-2 or TRBV6-3 and TRBJ1-1; no clear D. This CDR3 spans 15 amino acids. V was clipped by 6 bases and J by 4 bases, with 18 bases between them. Germline V gives CDR1 MNHEY, CDR2 SVGEGT. CDR3 nucleotides: TGTGCCAGCAGCTGGACGAGGGAACGTGGCACTGAAGCTTTCTTT. It yields the protein CASSWTRERGTEAFF.

The chain has TRBV20-1 and TRBJ2-7; 8 positions agree with TRBD2. Germline V gene sequence: CDR1 DFQATT, CDR2 SNEGSKA (reference sequence). This CDR3 spans 15 amino acids. With 2 bases clipped from V and 1 base from J, the junction kept 7 bases outside the gene matches. The CDR3 spells CSARTPGGVSYEQYF. CDR3 bases: TGCAGTGCTAGAACCCCGGGGGGGGTATCCTACGAGCAGTACTTC.

This clonotype was seen more than once but under ten times. The chain combines TRBV20-1 with TRBJ1-5; 10 positions match TRBD1. J was trimmed by 6 bases and V by 3 bases; bases with no gene match: 8. The CDR3 has 15 amino acids. Germline CDR1 reads DFQATT; CDR2 reads SNEGSKA (reference sequence). This CDR3 is CSARAGTGVSQPQHF. The DNA for the CDR3 is TGCAGTGCTAGGGCCGGGACAGGGGTTAGTCAGCCCCAGCATTTT.

V usage is TRBV4-2 and J usage is TRBJ2-2; D remains unclear. The CDR3 totals 14 residues. Trimming took off 4 bases at V and 0 bases at J, with 6 bases between the two ends. Germline V gene data show CDR1 as LGHNA and CDR2 as YNFKEQ. CDR3 sequence: CASSLLANTGELFF. As DNA, the CDR3 is TGTGCCAGCAGCCTCCTAGCGAACACCGGGGAGCTGTTTTTT.

There are many counts of this clonotype. V usage is TRBV20-1 and J usage is TRBJ2-3; TRBD2 is a possible D gene (6 bases). The CDR3 is 15 residues long. Looked up from germline, CDR1 is DFQATT and CDR2 is SNEGSKA (reference sequence). V lost 6 bases and J lost 6, with 22 bases in between. DNA for the CDR3: TGCAGTGCCCCCCACGCGTCTAGCGTGCTTGATACGCAGTATTTT. Amino acid sequence: CSAPHASSVLDTQYF.